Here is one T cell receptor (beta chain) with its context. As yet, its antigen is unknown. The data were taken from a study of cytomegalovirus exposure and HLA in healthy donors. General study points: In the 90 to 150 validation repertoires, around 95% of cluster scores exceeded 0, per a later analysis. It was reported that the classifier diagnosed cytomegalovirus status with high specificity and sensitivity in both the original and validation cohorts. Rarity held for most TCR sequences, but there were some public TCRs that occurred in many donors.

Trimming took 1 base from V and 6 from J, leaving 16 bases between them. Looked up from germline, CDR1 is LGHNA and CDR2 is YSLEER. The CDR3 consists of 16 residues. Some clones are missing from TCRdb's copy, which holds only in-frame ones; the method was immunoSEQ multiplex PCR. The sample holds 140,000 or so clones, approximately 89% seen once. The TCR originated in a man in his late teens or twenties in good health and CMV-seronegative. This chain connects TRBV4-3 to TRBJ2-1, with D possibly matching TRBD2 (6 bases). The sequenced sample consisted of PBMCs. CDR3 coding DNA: TGCGCCAGCAGCCAAGGTTCCGGGAGTGCCCTCAATGAGCAGTTCTTC. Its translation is CASSQGSGSALNEQFF.